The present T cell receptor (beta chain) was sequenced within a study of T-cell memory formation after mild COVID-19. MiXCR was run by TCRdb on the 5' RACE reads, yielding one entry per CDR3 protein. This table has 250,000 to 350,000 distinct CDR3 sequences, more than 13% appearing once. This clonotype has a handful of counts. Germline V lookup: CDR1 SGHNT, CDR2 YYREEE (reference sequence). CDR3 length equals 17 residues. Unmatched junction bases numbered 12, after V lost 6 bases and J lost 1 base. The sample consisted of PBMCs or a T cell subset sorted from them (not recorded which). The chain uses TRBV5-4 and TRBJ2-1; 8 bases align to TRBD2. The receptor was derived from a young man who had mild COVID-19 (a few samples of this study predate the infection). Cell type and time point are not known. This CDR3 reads CASNYWGIAGSYNEQFF. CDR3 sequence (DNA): TGTGCCAGCAACTACTGGGGGATAGCGGGATCCTACAATGAGCAGTTCTTC. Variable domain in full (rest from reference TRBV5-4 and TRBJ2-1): ETGVTQSPTHLIKTRGQQVTLRCSSQSGHNTVSWYQQALGQGPQFIFQYYREEENGRGNFPPRFSGLQFPNYSSELNVNALELDDSALYLCASNYWGIAGSYNEQFFGPGTRLTVL.